This T cell receptor beta chain was recorded in a study of a mutant IDH1 vaccine in newly diagnosed glioma (dated by TCRdb to the early 2020s). General notes on the study: In the chemotherapy-containing groups, vaccination started alongside temozolomide cycles, whereas in patients who had radiotherapy alone it started 4-6 weeks after radiotherapy. Of the 32 patients who were treated, about 60% were male and around 40% were female, and the mean age was around 40 years. Before enrollment, patients had received standard therapy of radiotherapy alone, temozolomide alone, or radiochemotherapy with temozolomide; most received the combination. The week-35 safety follow-up took place at visit V12, and the week-47 end of study took place at visit V13. Peripheral blood samples were drawn at six visits, namely V03 (baseline), V05, V07, V10, V12 and V13. For exploratory analyses, 25 treated patients had longitudinal TCRB deep sequencing done wherever samples were available.

The time point label, read with the paper, signifies: week 47, end of study. Each vaccine dose was 300 ug of a 20-mer mutant IDH1 peptide in Montanide, given subcutaneously with topical imiquimod. Patients were given eight vaccinations, in weeks 1, 3, 5, 7, 11, 15, 19 and 23, which matched visits V03 through V10. All donors had newly diagnosed IDH1-mutant astrocytomas of WHO grade 3 or 4 that showed loss of nuclear ATRX. The samples were drawn from NOA16, a multicentre, single-arm, open-label phase I trial in Germany that tested a mutant IDH1 peptide vaccine in humans for the first time. Genomic DNA for TCRB sequencing was extracted from EDTA blood using the DNeasy Blood and Tissue Kit. The method behind the library was the immunoSEQ multiplex PCR assay. Following the manufacturer's protocol, the hsTCRB Kit was used to amplify rearranged TCR beta chain sequences. Sequencing of TCRB libraries was carried out on an Illumina MiSeq. For the original study's pipeline: Demultiplexing, trimming and gene mapping were performed with the kit vendor's proprietary platform. The clones in this table, taken by TCRdb from immuneACCESS, are in-frame only. Not every clone is retained; where verified, under half of the shortfall comes from an unresolved V gene, and the cause of the rest is unknown. That table supplies the V and J calls and clone size; D and trimming were determined from the DNA. The sample has approximately 60,000 clones on record, around 83% of them singletons. In total, the top ten clones hold 3.8% of the sample.

Trimming removed 6 bases from V and 9 bases from J; the gene matches leave 9 bases unexplained. CDR1 and CDR2 are drawn from the germline V gene (reference sequence): WNHNN, SYGVQD. Taken from cysteine to phenylalanine, the CDR3 has 13 residues. Only CDR3 DNA remains: 39 bases, in frame from the first base. With respect to this clone: The antigen it binds to is not known. Within one base of it there is no much larger clone, and no base qualities were kept.

Overall results and qualifications from the work: Vaccine-induced immune responses across multiple MHC alleles were detected in over 85% of patients. The authors stated that sample limitations prevented analyses of patient blood samples from being reproduced. Pseudoprogression appeared unrelated to alterations in the top peripheral T cell clonotypes detected by TCRB sequencing. PBMC samples for TCRB deep sequencing were selected based on availability.

In this chain, TRBV10-1 is recombined with TRBJ2-7; TRBD1 agrees with 9 junctional bases. Sequenced here: PBMCs, sampled from a glioma patient whose treatment included an IDH1 peptide vaccine. The sequence derives from a man aged 25-45 years with glioma. The DNA reads as follows: TGCGCCAGCAGCGAGAACAGGGGGCGGCGGCAGTACTTC. Translated, it gives CASSENRGRRQYF.